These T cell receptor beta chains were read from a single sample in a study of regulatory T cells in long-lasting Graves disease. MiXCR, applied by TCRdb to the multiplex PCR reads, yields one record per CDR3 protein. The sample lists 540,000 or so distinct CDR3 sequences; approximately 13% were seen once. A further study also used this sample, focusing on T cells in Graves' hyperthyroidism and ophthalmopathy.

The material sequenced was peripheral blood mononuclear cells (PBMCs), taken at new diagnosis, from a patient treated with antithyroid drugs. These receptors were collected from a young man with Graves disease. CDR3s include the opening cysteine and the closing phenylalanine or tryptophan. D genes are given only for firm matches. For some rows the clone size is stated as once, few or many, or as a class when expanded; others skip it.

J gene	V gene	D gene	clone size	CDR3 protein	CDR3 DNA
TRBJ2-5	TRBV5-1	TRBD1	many	CASSPDRGSGETQYF	TGCGCCAGCAGCCCGGACAGGGGTAGCGGAGAGACCCAGTACTTC
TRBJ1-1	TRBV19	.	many	CASSIDSAAEAFF	TGTGCCAGTAGTATAGATTCGGCGGCTGAAGCTTTCTTT
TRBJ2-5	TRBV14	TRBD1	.	CASSPTGEWETQYF	TGTGCCAGCAGCCCGACAGGGGAATGGGAGACCCAGTACTTC
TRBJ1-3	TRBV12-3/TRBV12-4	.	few	CASRPTGAGNTIYF	TGTGCCAGCAGACCGACAGGCGCTGGAAACACCATATATTTT
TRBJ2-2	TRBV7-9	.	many	CASSFYNTGELFF	TGTGCCAGCAGCTTCTACAACACCGGGGAGCTGTTTTTT
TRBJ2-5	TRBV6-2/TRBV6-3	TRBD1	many	CASRRSSRQGAIGETQYF	TGTGCCAGCAGGCGGTCTTCCAGACAGGGGGCTATTGGAGAGACCCAGTACTTC
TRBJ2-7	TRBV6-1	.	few	CASSEGWQGSIYEQYF	TGTGCCAGCAGTGAAGGTTGGCAGGGAAGCATATACGAGCAGTACTTC
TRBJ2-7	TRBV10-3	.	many	CAISAARALVYEQYF	TGTGCCATCAGTGCGGCGAGGGCCCTAGTCTACGAGCAGTACTTC
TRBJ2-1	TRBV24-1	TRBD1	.	CATSEYPGQGANEQFF	TGTGCCACCAGTGAGTATCCGGGACAGGGGGCAAATGAGCAGTTCTTC
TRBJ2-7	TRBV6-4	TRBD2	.	CASRQAGVYEQYF	TGTGCCAGCAGACAAGCGGGGGTGTACGAGCAGTACTTC
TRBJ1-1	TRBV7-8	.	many	CASTTRVTAEAFF	TGTGCCAGCACCACCCGGGTTACGGCTGAAGCTTTCTTT
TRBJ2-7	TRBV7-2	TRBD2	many	CASLPRTLAGEYEQYF	TGTGCCAGCCTACCCAGGACCCTAGCGGGGGAGTACGAGCAGTACTTC
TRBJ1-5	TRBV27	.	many	CASSLSSNQPQHF	TGTGCCAGCAGCTTGAGCTCGAATCAGCCCCAGCATTTT
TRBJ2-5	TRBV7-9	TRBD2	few	CASSSASGSFETQYF	TGTGCCAGCAGCTCGGCTAGCGGGAGTTTCGAGACCCAGTACTTC
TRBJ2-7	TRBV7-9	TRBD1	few	CASSQGQGDEQYF	TGTGCCAGCAGCCAGGGACAGGGTGACGAGCAGTACTTC
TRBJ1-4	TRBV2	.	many	CASQRRLYEKLFF	TGTGCCAGCCAAAGGAGGCTTTACGAAAAACTGTTTTTT
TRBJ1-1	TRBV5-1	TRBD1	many	CASSATPGGSTEAFF	TGCGCCAGCAGCGCGACCCCAGGGGGGAGCACTGAAGCTTTCTTT
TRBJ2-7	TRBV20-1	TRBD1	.	CSATGRQGWEQYF	TGCAGTGCCACGGGGAGACAGGGCTGGGAGCAGTACTTC
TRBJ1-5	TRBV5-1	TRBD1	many	CASSLGTGGAGQPQHF	TGCGCCAGCAGCTTGGGCACAGGGGGCGCAGGTCAGCCCCAGCATTTT
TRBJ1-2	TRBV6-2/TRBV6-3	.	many	CASSYPGGFRESNYGYTF	TGTGCCAGCAGTTACCCAGGTGGCTTTCGGGAGTCTAACTATGGCTACACCTTC
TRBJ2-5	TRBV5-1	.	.	CASSREVKMVETQYF	TGCGCCAGCTCCCGAGAGGTCAAAATGGTAGAGACCCAGTACTTC
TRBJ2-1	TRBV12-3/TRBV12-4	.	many	CASSLLGSLYNEQFF	TGTGCCAGCAGTTTACTCGGGAGCCTATACAATGAGCAGTTCTTC
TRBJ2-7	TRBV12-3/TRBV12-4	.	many	CASSPLGPAQDEQYF	TGTGCCAGCAGTCCCCTAGGGCCGGCCCAGGACGAGCAGTACTTC
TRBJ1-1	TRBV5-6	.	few	CASSLPIQNTEAFF	TGTGCCAGCAGCTTACCCATCCAGAACACTGAAGCTTTCTTT
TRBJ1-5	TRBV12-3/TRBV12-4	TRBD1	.	CASSPQTGAFNQPQHF	TGTGCCAGCAGCCCCCAGACAGGGGCCTTCAATCAGCCCCAGCATTTT
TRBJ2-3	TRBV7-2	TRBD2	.	CASSYGLARHTDTQYF	TGTGCCAGCAGCTACGGACTAGCGCGCCACACAGATACGCAGTATTTT